A selection of T cell receptor beta chains follows, all from one sample in a study of vaccination effects on CD4 cells after COVID-19. No antigen has been assigned to these receptors. The data were produced by immunoSEQ multiplex PCR, yet TCRdb's version contains in-frame clones alone and is incomplete. This sample has tens of thousands of clones; over 60% occur once, and the top ten carry more than 12%. This material consisted of CD4+ T cells from PBMCs cultured with HCoV-OC43 spike peptides, taken after COVID-19 vaccination. Receptor source: a human donor who received a COVID-19 vaccine. The CDR3 runs from the conserved cysteine through the conserved F or W. A D gene is named only where the DNA matches it firmly. Size values are once, few and many counts, or a class for expanded clones, and some rows have none.

d_call | j_call | clone_size | v_call | cdr3_nt | cdr3_aa
TRBD2 | TRBJ2-1 | once | TRBV24-1 | TGTGCCACCGGGGAGGGGAATGAGCAGTTCTTC | CATGEGNEQFF
TRBD1 | TRBJ1-2 | once | TRBV5-1 | TGCGCCAGCAGCTTGTGGTCAGGGGGAGGCTATGGCTACACCTTC | CASSLWSGGGYGYTF
TRBD1 | TRBJ1-2 | once | TRBV6-5 | TGTGCCAGCAGATTCCGGGACAGGGCCCTCTACACCTTC | CASRFRDRALYTF
TRBD1 | TRBJ1-2 | . | TRBV6-2/TRBV6-3 | TGTGCCAGCAGTTACTCGAAAGACAGGGTCGAACTCCAGGTCCATGGCTACACCTTC | CASSYSKDRVELQVHGYTF
. | TRBJ2-2 | . | TRBV5-1 | TGCGCCAGCACCTTGGACTTCCCTTCCCGGGAGCTGTTTTTT | CASTLDFPSRELFF
TRBD2 | TRBJ2-1 | . | TRBV7-9 | TGTGCCAGCAGCTCGGGACTAGCGGGGGGGGATGAGCAGTTCTTC | CASSSGLAGGDEQFF
. | TRBJ1-4 | . | TRBV18 | TGTGCCAGCTCACCGAGTAATCCAGCCTCAACTAATGAAAAACTGTTTTTT | CASSPSNPASTNEKLFF
TRBD2 | TRBJ2-7 | . | TRBV28 | TGTGCCAGCAGTCATCGCGGGGGGGGGTCGGACGAGCAGTACTTC | CASSHRGGGSDEQYF
. | TRBJ2-1 | . | TRBV6-5 | TGTGCCAACCGTGGAGAGGGTGAGAATGAGCAGTTCTTC | CANRGEGENEQFF
TRBD1 | TRBJ1-2 | . | TRBV5-1 | TGCGCCAGCAGGCCTGCAGGGGGCGGGGGCTACACCTTC | CASRPAGGGGYTF
TRBD2 | TRBJ2-7 | . | TRBV7-9 | TGTGCCAGCAGCTCCGTCTATCAAACGCGACGGGAGGGCCCCGAGCAGTACTTC | CASSSVYQTRREGPEQYF
. | TRBJ2-2 | . | TRBV19 | TGTGCCAGTAGTATTATTCAGGACGGCTGGGAGCTGTTTTTT | CASSIIQDGWELFF
. | TRBJ1-6 | . | TRBV11-2 | TGTGCCAGCAAGCAGATCAGGGATTCACCCCTCCACTTT | CASKQIRDSPLHF
. | TRBJ1-1 | . | TRBV10-3 | TGTGCCATCAGGGAGCAGGGAACGGGGACTGAAGCTTTCTTT | CAIREQGTGTEAFF
. | TRBJ2-1 | . | TRBV10-2 | TGCGCCAGCAGGGGAGGGGCAGGGGGCGTCAATGAGCAGTTCTTC | CASRGGAGGVNEQFF
. | TRBJ2-7 | . | TRBV4-2 | TGTGCCAGCAGCCAAAACCTAGTCAGCGGAAGTTCCTACGAGCAGTACTTC | CASSQNLVSGSSYEQYF
TRBD2 | TRBJ2-2 | . | TRBV15 | TGTGCCACCAGCAGAGTGAGCGGGAGAGGCACCGGGGAGCTGTTTTTT | CATSRVSGRGTGELFF
. | TRBJ2-7 | few | TRBV10-1 | TGCGCCAGCAGTGAGTCGATTGGACAGTACGAGCAGTACTTC | CASSESIGQYEQYF
TRBD2 | TRBJ2-2 | . | TRBV6-5 | TGTGCCGTTAGCGGGGGGCCTGGGGAGCTGTTTTTT | CAVSGGPGELFF
. | TRBJ1-1 | few | TRBV7-9 | TGTGCCAGCAGCAAAGAGTGGGGCACTGAAGCTTTCTTT | CASSKEWGTEAFF
. | TRBJ2-3 | . | TRBV3-1/TRBV3-2 | TGTGCCAGCAGCTCCCACCCTAGCACAGATACGCAGTATTTT | CASSSHPSTDTQYF
TRBD2 | TRBJ2-1 | once | TRBV3-1/TRBV3-2 | TGTGCCAGCAGCCAAGGACTAGCGGATGGGCATGAGCAGTTCTTC | CASSQGLADGHEQFF
. | TRBJ1-1 | . | TRBV27 | TGTGCCAGCAGTCCGTACCCCGTGGGGCGGGACACTGAAGCTTTCTTT | CASSPYPVGRDTEAFF
. | TRBJ1-2 | . | TRBV6-5 | TGTGCCAGCAGTTACTCTATATGGGAGGGGGGAGGCTACACCTTC | CASSYSIWEGGGYTF
TRBD2 | TRBJ2-1 | . | TRBV19 | TGTGCCAGTAGTAATTTAGCGGGAGGGCCCTACAATGAGCAGTTCTTC | CASSNLAGGPYNEQFF
TRBD2 | TRBJ2-7 | few | TRBV6-1 | TGTGCCAGCAGTGGGGGACTAGTTGAAAGCTCCTACGAGCAGTACTTC | CASSGGLVESSYEQYF
TRBD1 | TRBJ2-5 | . | TRBV18 | TGTGCCAGCTCACTTTTGGGACAGCAAGAGACCCAGTACTTC | CASSLLGQQETQYF
TRBD1 | TRBJ1-5 | . | TRBV5-6 | TGTGCCAGCAGCACCTCCGGGACCAGGGGGCACCAGCCCCAGCATTTT | CASSTSGTRGHQPQHF
. | TRBJ2-2 | once | TRBV7-9 | TGTGCCAGCAGCTTAGAACTAGGGGCTCGCGGGGAGCTGTTTTTT | CASSLELGARGELFF
TRBD1 | TRBJ1-6 | . | TRBV5-1 | TGCGCCAGCAGCCTCGCAGTCTCGGGACAGGGGGCTTCACCCCTCCACTTT | CASSLAVSGQGASPLHF
. | TRBJ1-2 | . | TRBV9 | TGTGCCAGCAGCGTAGAGGCAGGCTATGGCTACACCTTC | CASSVEAGYGYTF
. | TRBJ2-5 | few | TRBV5-1 | TGCGCCAGCAGCTTTGGGGAAGGGCGAGAGACCCAGTACTTC | CASSFGEGRETQYF
. | TRBJ1-2 | . | TRBV5-5 | TGTGCCAGCAGCTTTCCAGGGGCTAACTATGGCTACACCTTC | CASSFPGANYGYTF
TRBD2 | TRBJ2-5 | . | TRBV29-1 | TGCAGCGTTGAAGGCGGGGGGGCCTGGGAGACCCAGTACTTC | CSVEGGGAWETQYF
. | TRBJ2-3 | . | TRBV29-1 | TGCAGCGCCGAGGGTCTTCAGGGGAGGGGTTACGATACGCAGTATTTT | CSAEGLQGRGYDTQYF
. | TRBJ1-1 | . | TRBV21-1 | TGTGCCAGCAGCAAAGGGACGCCCGCTTTCTTT | CASSKGTPAFF
. | TRBJ1-4 | . | TRBV5-1 | TGCGCCAGCAGCTTGGCGATTTCGTTTAATGAAAAACTGTTTTTT | CASSLAISFNEKLFF
. | TRBJ2-2 | . | TRBV24-1 | TGTGCCACCAGTGATTTCGCAGAACGCCCCGGGGAGCTGTTTTTT | CATSDFAERPGELFF
. | TRBJ1-2 | . | TRBV11-2 | TGTGCCAGCAGCTTAGGTACAGGGTTTAACTATGGCTACACCTTC | CASSLGTGFNYGYTF
. | TRBJ1-1 | . | TRBV11-2 | TGTGCCAGCAGCACCAGGACGTGGAACACTGAAGCTTTCTTT | CASSTRTWNTEAFF
. | TRBJ1-2 | many | TRBV2 | TGTGCCAGCAGTGAACCAAACAGGATAGGGGACTATGGCTACACCTTC | CASSEPNRIGDYGYTF
TRBD2 | TRBJ2-1 | . | TRBV3-1/TRBV3-2 | TGTGCCAGCAGCCGAGGACTAGCGGGAGGGGGCAATGAGCAGTTCTTC | CASSRGLAGGGNEQFF
TRBD1 | TRBJ2-7 | once | TRBV7-9 | TGTGCCAGCAGCATCGGACAGGGAAACTACGAGCAGTACTTC | CASSIGQGNYEQYF
. | TRBJ1-1 | . | TRBV11-3 | TGTGCCAGCAGCCTGAGGACCTCTCGGGGCCACACTGAAGCTTTCTTT | CASSLRTSRGHTEAFF
TRBD2 | TRBJ2-1 | . | TRBV6-4 | TGTGCCAGCAGTCCCGAAAACATTGAGCGGGGTGAGCAGTTCTTC | CASSPENIERGEQFF
. | TRBJ1-2 | . | TRBV2 | TGTGCCAGCAGCACAGAGAATAACTATGGCTACACCTTC | CASSTENNYGYTF
. | TRBJ2-4 | . | TRBV4-2 | TGTGCCAGCAGCCAAGTCCACCTGGGGGTGGATGGGGCCAAAAACATTCAGTACTTC | CASSQVHLGVDGAKNIQYF
. | TRBJ2-1 | . | TRBV5-6 | TGTGCCAGCAGCATCCGGGCCGAGCAGTTCTTC | CASSIRAEQFF
TRBD1 | TRBJ2-2 | . | TRBV4-1 | TGCGCCAGCAGCCAGACAGGGCGTTTCCCCGGGGAGCTGTTTTTT | CASSQTGRFPGELFF
. | TRBJ2-3 | few | TRBV6-5 | TGTGCCAGCAGCCACGGAACAGGTAGCACAGATACGCAGTATTTT | CASSHGTGSTDTQYF
. | TRBJ2-3 | . | TRBV27 | TGTGCCAGCAGTTTATTAGTAGGGATAGGGCAGACTAGCACAGATACGCAGTATTTT | CASSLLVGIGQTSTDTQYF
. | TRBJ2-2 | . | TRBV30 | TGTGCCTGGAGTTGGGGGGGGGCAACCGGGGAGCTGTTTTTT | CAWSWGGATGELFF